The 10 T cell receptor beta chains below were found in one sample sequenced in a study of T cells in Graves' hyperthyroidism and ophthalmopathy. TCR beta CDR3 region amplification was performed from RNA transcripts. HTBI primers were used for first-round RT-PCR of the TCR CDR3. Each CDR3 protein gets one entry after TCRdb re-called the multiplex PCR reads with MiXCR. Of a few hundred thousand distinct CDR3 sequences detected, roughly 15% appear once; the ten largest clones hold over 30%. The sample consisted of blood. These receptor sequences come from a woman between 50 and 59 years old with Graves' hyperthyroidism that later progressed to Graves' ophthalmopathy.

The chain couples TRBV20-1 to TRBJ2-5; the match to TRBD2 covers 7 bases. V lost 0 bases and J lost 5; bases outside the gene matches: 12. The CDR3 spans 16 residues. Germline values: CDR1 DFQATT, CDR2 SNEGSKA (reference sequence). CDR3 in amino acids: CSARDLGRRGRETQYF. CDR3 nucleotides: TGCAGTGCTAGAGATTTGGGGCGGCGGGGGAGGGAGACCCAGTACTTC.

This chain joins TRBV6-1 and TRBJ1-4; the match to TRBD1 covers 8 bases. The CDR3 consists of 15 residues. With 4 bases clipped from V and 8 bases from J, the junction kept 9 bases outside the gene matches. Germline CDR1 MNHNS, CDR2 SASEGT. CDR3 DNA: TGTGCCAGCAGTGCCTCGGACAGGGAAGAAGAAAAACTGTTTTTT. It is translated as CASSASDREEEKLFF.

This clonotype has ten or more counts. The chain couples TRBV3-1 to TRBJ2-3; TRBD1 matches 12 bases. Losses at the gene ends were 4 bases for V and 3 bases for J; bases not matched to a gene: 5. CDR1 is LGHDT and CDR2 is YNNKEL in the germline V gene (reference sequence). This CDR3 is 16 amino acids long. In DNA form, the CDR3 reads TGTGCCAGCAGCCTACTGGGACAGGGGGCAACAGATACGCAGTATTTT. This sequence encodes CASSLLGQGATDTQYF.

The CDR3 coding sequence is TGTGCCAGCAGCTTAGGGCTGGGGAAGACCTACAATGAGCAGTTCTTC. Translation gives CASSLGLGKTYNEQFF. The chain recombines TRBV11-3 with TRBJ2-1; unclear D gene. V was pared by 1 base and J by 2 bases, with 12 bases between. Germline V gene data show CDR1 as SGHNT and CDR2 as YENEEA. The CDR3 loop spans 16 amino acids. Based on the CDR3 plus reference TRBV11-3 and TRBJ2-1, the full variable domain is EAGVVQSPRYKIIEKKQPVAFWCNPISGHNTLYWYLQNLGQGPELLIRYENEEAVDDSQLPKDRFSAERLKGVDSTLKIQPAELGDSAVYLCASSLGLGKTYNEQFFGPGTRLTVL.

There are a few counts of this clonotype. V is TRBV19 and J is TRBJ2-5; D not certain. The V and J ends lost 4 bases and 2 bases respectively, with 11 bases between them. Germline V CDR1 and CDR2: LNHDA, SQIVND (reference sequence). The CDR3 is 14 amino acids. The CDR3 protein is CASSTRAGQETQYF. The CDR3 nucleotides read TGTGCCAGTAGTACAAGGGCCGGACAAGAGACCCAGTACTTC.

Concerning this clonotype itself: A much more abundant neighbour one base away suggests this may be a read error. The chain has TRBV6-2 or TRBV6-3 and TRBJ2-5; 11 bases align to TRBD1. The CDR3 runs 17 residues. CDR1 and CDR2 (germline): MNHEY, SVGEGT. Losses at the gene ends were 0 bases for V and 1 base for J; bases not matched to a gene: 4. CDR3 protein: CASSYSGTGGVQETQYF. The CDR3 DNA follows: TGTGCCAGCAGTTACTCTGGGACAGGGGGAGTCCAAGAGACCCAGTACTTC.

This clonotype was detected many times. The chain carries TRBV10-1 and TRBJ1-1, with D maybe TRBD1 (6 bases). V was trimmed by 7 bases and J by 5 bases, leaving 23 bases between them. CDR1 WNHNN and CDR2 SYGVQD come from the germline V gene (reference sequence). There are 16 residues in the CDR3. DNA for the CDR3: TGCGCCAGCACGAGTACCCGGGACACCGAGGGTACTGAAGCTTTCTTT. This gives the protein CASTSTRDTEGTEAFF.

Concerning this clonotype: A much more abundant neighbour one base away suggests this may be a read error. The rearrangement joins TRBV3-1 to TRBJ1-1; no clear D gene. The CDR3 is made up of 15 amino acids. CDR1 and CDR2 from the germline V gene are LGHDT and YNNKEL (reference sequence). Trimming cost V 0 bases and J 0 bases, with 8 bases left between them. The CDR3 spells CASSQDMAVNTEAFF. In DNA form, the CDR3 reads TGTGCCAGCAGCCAAGACATGGCAGTGAACACTGAAGCTTTCTTT. Looking up the rest from reference TRBV3-1 and TRBJ1-1 gives the full variable domain: DTAVSQTPKYLVTQMGNDKSIKCEQNLGHDTMYWYKQDSKKFLKIMFSYNNKELIINETVPNRFSPKSPDKAHLNLHINSLELGDSAVYFCASSQDMAVNTEAFFGQGTRLTVV.

The V gene is TRBV3-1, the J gene TRBJ1-3, with D perhaps TRBD1 (5 bases). CDR3 length: 15 residues. Germline CDR1 reads LGHDT; CDR2 reads YNNKEL (reference sequence). Trimming took off 6 bases at V and 0 bases at J, with 12 bases between the two ends. The CDR3 reads CASRHNRFSGNTIYF. CDR3 DNA: TGTGCCAGCAGACACAACAGGTTCTCTGGAAACACCATATATTTT.

Only a few counts were recorded for this clonotype. The CDR3 here is CASSIGVTEAFF. The CDR3 coding sequence is TGTGCCAGTAGTATAGGGGTTACTGAAGCTTTCTTT. This chain uses TRBV19 with TRBJ1-1; D remains unclear. Germline CDR1 reads LNHDA; CDR2 reads SQIVND (reference sequence). V dropped 1 base and J dropped 5 bases, with 5 bases sitting between them. The CDR3 sequence is 12 residues long.